The present entry profiles one T cell receptor (beta chain) with its context. Membership in each cohort depended on participant-reported clinical history. The data were taken from a study of blood T cell repertoires in COVID-19. Germline V gene sequence: CDR1 SEHNR, CDR2 FQNEAQ (reference sequence). The CDR3 contains 16 residues. Unmatched junction bases numbered 3, after V lost 1 base and J lost 0 bases. TCRdb keeps only in-frame clones here, not all; method: immunoSEQ multiplex PCR. The sample contains some 320,000 clones, around 90% of which appear only once. The receptor comes from a man aged 55 to 70 who had recovered from COVID-19. The J gene is TRBJ1-3, the V gene TRBV7-9; 7 bases are a match to TRBD1. The sequencing input was PBMCs or T cells enriched from blood (not recorded which). This chain's CDR3 is CASSLVGDSSGNTIYF. The CDR3 DNA reads TGTGCCAGCAGCTTAGTTGGGGACAGCTCTGGAAACACCATATATTTT.